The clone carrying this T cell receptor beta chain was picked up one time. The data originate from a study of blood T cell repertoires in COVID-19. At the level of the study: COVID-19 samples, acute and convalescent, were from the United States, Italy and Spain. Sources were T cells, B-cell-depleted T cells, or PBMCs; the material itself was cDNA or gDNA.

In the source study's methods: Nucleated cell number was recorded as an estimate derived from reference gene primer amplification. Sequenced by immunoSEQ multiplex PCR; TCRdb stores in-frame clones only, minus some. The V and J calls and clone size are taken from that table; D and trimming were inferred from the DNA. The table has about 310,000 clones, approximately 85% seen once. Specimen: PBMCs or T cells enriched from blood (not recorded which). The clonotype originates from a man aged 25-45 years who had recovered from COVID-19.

The CDR3 sequence: CASSQEPSGGSDEQYF. The CDR3 DNA is TGTGCCAGCAGCCAAGAACCTAGCGGGGGGAGCGACGAGCAGTACTTC. V is TRBV4-2 and J is TRBJ2-7, with TRBD2 identical over 11 bases. V lost 0 bases to trimming and J lost 5 bases; unmatched junction nucleotides: 6. CDR3 length: 16 amino acids. Germline assignment: CDR1 LGHNA and CDR2 YNFKEQ.